One and the same sample provided the 30 T cell receptor beta chains below, sequenced in a study of cytomegalovirus exposure and HLA in healthy donors. Researchers ran the PCR with 60 Vbeta and 13 Jbeta primers. Using immunoSEQ multiplex PCR, the repertoire was profiled, and TCRdb retains in-frame clones only, with some absent. This table has 110,000 or so clones, 74% appearing once. The sequenced sample was PBMCs. Every receptor here comes from a human donor in good health.

The chain uses TRBV28 and TRBJ1-2; 7 bases line up with TRBD1. The trim removed 4 bases at V and 0 bases at J, leaving 11 bases unmatched. Per germline, CDR1 MDHEN and CDR2 SYDVKM. The CDR3 sequence is 17 residues long. The CDR3 sequence: CASSSTGTAAANYGYTF. The CDR3 nucleotides are TGTGCCAGCAGTTCCACCGGGACAGCCGCGGCTAACTATGGCTACACCTTC.

This sequence joins TRBV5-1 and TRBJ1-2; possibly TRBD1 for D (5 bases). Germline V lookup: CDR1 SGHRS, CDR2 YFSETQ. Trimming pared 5 bases from V and 4 bases from J, leaving 18 bases between. The CDR3 totals 15 residues. Written as DNA, the CDR3 is TGCGCCAGCAGGCCCGGGGGGGTCAGTGTCTATGGCTACACCTTC. Encoded protein: CASRPGGVSVYGYTF.

The table lists this clone with a few counts. This chain connects TRBV9 to TRBJ2-1; D perhaps matches TRBD2 (6 bases). V dropped 0 bases and J dropped 1 base, with 11 bases sitting between them. CDR3 length equals 16 residues. The V gene's germline CDR1 is SGDLS and CDR2 YYNGEE. DNA of the CDR3: TGTGCCAGCAGCGTAGGATCGGGACTGTCCTACAATGAGCAGTTCTTC. Its protein product is CASSVGSGLSYNEQFF.

The chain employs TRBV5-4 and TRBJ1-2, with D hard to call. The CDR3 sequence is 14 residues long. Trimming removed 6 bases at V and 4 bases at J, with 16 bases between. Germline V gene lookup returns CDR1 SGHNT and CDR2 YYREEE (reference sequence). The CDR3 region is CASTPEGGIYGYTF. The DNA of the CDR3 is TGTGCCAGCACCCCGGAGGGCGGGATCTATGGCTACACCTTC.

This chain uses TRBV19 with TRBJ1-5, with unresolved D. Trimming pared 5 bases from V and 4 bases from J, leaving 12 bases between. Per germline, CDR1 LNHDA and CDR2 SQIVND (reference sequence). The CDR3 runs to 14 residues. Here the CDR3 reads CASSPGQLNQPQHF. In DNA form, the CDR3 reads TGTGCCAGTAGTCCTGGGCAGTTGAATCAGCCCCAGCATTTT.

The V gene is TRBV5-1, the J gene TRBJ2-7; perhaps TRBD1 as D (5 bases). Trimming removed 1 base from V and 1 base from J, with 9 bases in between. This CDR3 contains 14 residues. Germline V gene data show CDR1 as SGHRS and CDR2 as YFSETQ. CDR3 nucleotides: TGCGCCAGCAGCTTGCCGACAGATTCCTACGAGCAGTACTTC. Translating gives CASSLPTDSYEQYF.

V usage is TRBV2 and J usage is TRBJ2-7, with D perhaps TRBD1 (5 bases). This CDR3 comprises 14 residues. V gave up 6 bases and J gave up 0 bases, with 12 bases separating them. Germline CDR1 and CDR2: SNHLY and FYNNEI. The CDR3 DNA sequence: TGTGCCAGCAGCTCAGACAGAAGCTCCTACGAGCAGTACTTC. Translation gives CASSSDRSSYEQYF. The full variable domain, in which reference TRBV2 and TRBJ2-7 provide the parts outside the CDR3, is EPEVTQTPSHQVTQMGQEVILRCVPISNHLYFYWYRQILGQKVEFLVSFYNNEISEKSEIFDDQFSVERPDGSNFTLKIRSTKLEDSAMYFCASSSDRSSYEQYFGPGTRLTVT.

The chain carries TRBV9 and TRBJ2-2; 10 bases map to TRBD2. This CDR3 is 18 amino acids long. From germline, CDR1 is SGDLS and CDR2 YYNGEE. The V and J ends lost 0 bases and 7 bases, in that order; junction bases with no gene match: 12. This CDR3 reads CASSVGSLAGALGGELFF. Here the CDR3 DNA reads TGTGCCAGCAGCGTAGGTAGTCTAGCGGGAGCGCTTGGCGGGGAGCTGTTTTTT.

This chain links TRBV28 with TRBJ2-6, with TRBD1 as a possible D gene (6 bases). Looked up from germline, CDR1 is MDHEN and CDR2 is SYDVKM. CDR3 size: 16 residues. The V gene lost 1 base and the J gene lost 1 base, with 8 bases spanning the gap. The CDR3 DNA sequence: TGTGCCAGCAGTTTATTGCAGGGGTCTGGGGCCAACGTCCTGACTTTC. Protein product: CASSLLQGSGANVLTF.

Remarks on this clone: In the same sample, other DNA sequences code for this CDR3. The DNA for the CDR3 is TGTGCCAGCAGTTTAAGGGGTGAGGAGACCCAGTACTTC. This translates into CASSLRGEETQYF. J is TRBJ2-5 and V is TRBV27, with D possibly being TRBD1 (5 bases). The V gene's germline CDR1 is MNHEY and CDR2 SMNVEV (reference sequence). This CDR3 region has 13 residues. V was pared by 2 bases and J by 5 bases, with 9 bases between.

The rearrangement links TRBV27 to TRBJ1-2; D remains unclear. The CDR3 is made up of 11 amino acids. V was trimmed by 8 bases and J by 3 bases, leaving 7 bases between them. Germline V lookup: CDR1 MNHEY, CDR2 SMNVEV (reference sequence). CDR3 region: CASGSYYGYTF. CDR3 nucleotides: TGTGCCAGCGGCAGTTACTATGGCTACACCTTC.

This clone appeared a few times. This sequence joins TRBV15 and TRBJ2-7, with 9 bases lining up with TRBD1. Germline CDR1 reads LNHNV; CDR2 reads YYDKDF (reference sequence). The CDR3 extends over 17 amino acids. Losses at the gene ends were 1 base for V and 1 base for J; bases not matched to a gene: 8. The CDR3 DNA sequence: TGTGCCACCAGCAGAGCTCTCTGGGGGACAGGGTCCTACGAGCAGTACTTC. Translated, it gives CATSRALWGTGSYEQYF.

This clone was seen a few times. The same CDR3 also results from other DNA sequences found in this sample. The chain combines TRBV5-6 with TRBJ2-7, with a possible D match to TRBD1 (6 bases). V lost 4 bases to trimming and J lost 1 base, with 9 bases between them. Germline values: CDR1 SGHDT, CDR2 YYEEEE. This CDR3 comprises 13 residues. This chain's CDR3 is CASSRDRSYEQYF. CDR3 in DNA: TGTGCCAGCAGCAGAGACAGGTCCTACGAGCAGTACTTC.

This chain links TRBV27 with TRBJ1-4; D remains ambiguous. This CDR3 has 14 residues. Germline lookup yields CDR1 MNHEY and CDR2 SMNVEV (reference sequence). V was clipped by 5 bases and J by 2 bases, with 9 bases between them. The CDR3 nucleotides are TGTGCCAGCAGTCTGACAATGACTAATGAAAAACTGTTTTTT. Its translation is CASSLTMTNEKLFF.

The J gene is TRBJ2-6, the V gene TRBV4-1; 10 nucleotides match TRBD1. This CDR3 has 18 amino acids. The germline CDR1 and CDR2 sequences are MGHRA and YSYEKL. Unmatched junction bases numbered 4, after V lost 0 bases and J lost 2 bases. DNA of the CDR3: TGCGCCAGCAGCCAAGATAGACAGGGGGCGCCTGGGGCCAACGTCCTGACTTTC. It encodes CASSQDRQGAPGANVLTF.

V is TRBV9 and J is TRBJ2-3; the D gene is possibly TRBD2 (7 bases). The germline V gene encodes CDR1 SGDLS and CDR2 YYNGEE. The CDR3 loop spans 15 amino acids. The germline V and J ends were trimmed by 3 bases and 7 bases, with 18 bases remaining between them. The CDR3 bases are TGTGCCAGCAGCGCTGCGGCGAGGGGGGGTCATACGCAGTATTTT. This encodes CASSAAARGGHTQYF.

The chain is built from TRBV6-5 and TRBJ2-7, with D tentatively TRBD1 (5 bases). This CDR3 is built from 14 residues. V was clipped by 7 bases and J by 0 bases, with 13 bases between them. Germline values: CDR1 MNHEY, CDR2 SVGAGI. CDR3 sequence (DNA): TGTGCCAGCAAAAGGGGTGTCGACTCCTACGAGCAGTACTTC. This translates into CASKRGVDSYEQYF.

The V and J genes are TRBV5-4 and TRBJ2-3; TRBD2 agrees at 7 bases. The CDR3 extends over 15 amino acids. Germline CDR1 SGHNT, CDR2 YYREEE (reference sequence). After removal of 2 bases from V and 1 base from J, the junction contained 4 bases not matched to a gene. CDR3 in amino acids: CASSLRTSGTDTQYF. The CDR3 DNA reads as TGTGCCAGCAGCTTAAGAACTAGCGGCACAGATACGCAGTATTTT.

This sequence joins TRBV7-2 and TRBJ2-1; 8 bases align to TRBD2. V lost 4 bases, J lost 5 bases, and 4 bases stayed unmatched. Germline CDR1 and CDR2: SGHTA and FQGNSA. CDR3 length: 14 amino acids. In nucleotides, the CDR3 is TGTGCCAGCAGCTGGAGCGGGGGAAACAATGAGCAGTTCTTC. Its translation: CASSWSGGNNEQFF.

Only one count was recorded for this clone. DNA for the CDR3: TGCACCAGCAGCCCGCTACGGCGCAAGGACAGCGGAAACACCATATATTTT. It is translated as CTSSPLRRKDSGNTIYF. This sequence joins TRBV1 and TRBJ1-3; the table's D call TRBD1 went unverified against the DNA. TRBV1 is a recognized pseudogene. The CDR3 length is 17 residues.

The V and J genes are TRBV5-1 and TRBJ2-7, with 7 bases lining up with TRBD2. Germline V gene lookup returns CDR1 SGHRS and CDR2 YFSETQ. The CDR3 runs to 12 residues. Trimming removed 2 bases from V and 4 bases from J; junction bases left unmatched: 0. The CDR3 DNA follows: TGCGCCAGCAGCTTCGGGGGGTACGAGCAGTACTTC. It yields the protein CASSFGGYEQYF.

The chain links TRBV10-3 to TRBJ1-1, with a possible D match to TRBD1 (6 bases). This CDR3 has 13 residues. V shed 6 bases and J shed 3 bases, with 11 bases lying between them. Germline CDR1 and CDR2: ENHRY and SYGVKD. The CDR3 here is CAIRQGPYTEAFF. CDR3 nucleotide sequence: TGTGCCATCAGGCAGGGGCCGTACACTGAAGCTTTCTTT.

The chain is built from TRBV2 and TRBJ2-1, with D uncertain. Trimming stripped 5 bases from V and 7 bases from J, with 3 bases between. Germline assignment: CDR1 SNHLY and CDR2 FYNNEI. There are 10 residues in the CDR3. CDR3 DNA sequence: TGTGCCAGCAGTCTTAATGAGCAGTTCTTC. Translated, it gives CASSLNEQFF.

The chain carries TRBV5-4 and TRBJ2-1; 10 bases match TRBD1. V was clipped by 5 bases and J by 6 bases; unmatched bases: 11. Looked up from germline, CDR1 is SGHNT and CDR2 is YYREEE (reference sequence). The CDR3 sequence is 16 residues long. CDR3 residues: CASRHGPGQGSNEQFF. Written as DNA, the CDR3 is TGTGCCAGCAGACATGGGCCGGGACAGGGGAGCAATGAGCAGTTCTTC.

This chain uses TRBV12-5 with TRBJ2-7; D possibly corresponds to TRBD2 (5 bases). The CDR3 contains 13 residues. The germline V gene has CDR1 LGHNT and CDR2 FRNRAP. Between the trimmed V and J ends, which lost 7 bases and 2 bases, there was a span of 12 bases. The CDR3 DNA is TGTGCTAGTGCCCGGGGTCCGGCCTACGAGCAGTACTTC. Protein sequence: CASARGPAYEQYF. The entire variable domain, with the rest obtained from reference TRBV12-5 and TRBJ2-7, is as follows: DARVTQTPRHKVTEMGQEVTMRCQPILGHNTVFWYRQTMMQGLELLAYFRNRAPLDDSGMPKDRFSAEMPDATLATLKIQPSEPRDSAVYFCASARGPAYEQYFGPGTRLTVT.

This clone has only a few counts. The CDR3 nucleotides read TGTGCCAGCAGGACTAGCGGAGGCCTTTACGAGCAGTACTTC. Its translation: CASRTSGGLYEQYF. The V gene is TRBV6-6, the J gene TRBJ2-7, with 9 bases that match TRBD2. This CDR3 contains 14 residues. The germline V gene has CDR1 MNHNY and CDR2 SVGAGI (reference sequence). V trimming: 6 bases; J trimming: 4 bases; junction bases outside the gene matches: 7.

The chain carries TRBV5-1 and TRBJ1-4, with TRBD1 matching over 7 bases. With V trimmed by 0 bases and J by 7 bases, 3 bases remained unmatched. This CDR3 has 14 residues. Germline V gene data show CDR1 as SGHRS and CDR2 as YFSETQ. The CDR3 sequence is CASSLGTGVEKLFF. The CDR3 DNA sequence: TGCGCCAGCAGCTTGGGAACAGGGGTTGAAAAACTGTTTTTT.

This chain links TRBV19 with TRBJ2-7; D perhaps matches TRBD2 (5 bases). Trimming took off 3 bases at V and 2 bases at J, with 17 bases between the two ends. This CDR3 has 16 amino acids. Germline CDR1 is LNHDA and CDR2 is SQIVND (reference sequence). As DNA, the CDR3 is TGTGCCAGTAGTATTCGGGGTTGGCCAGGTACCTACGAGCAGTACTTC. Protein: CASSIRGWPGTYEQYF.

The chain joins TRBV28 to TRBJ2-5; the match to TRBD2 covers 8 bases. Trimming removed 3 bases from V and 5 bases from J; junction bases left unmatched: 8. Germline CDR1 and CDR2: MDHEN and SYDVKM. The CDR3 has 15 residues. The CDR3 loop is CASSFRIAGSETQYF. The DNA for the CDR3 is TGTGCCAGCAGTTTCCGGATAGCGGGGAGCGAGACCCAGTACTTC.

The chain joins TRBV5-4 to TRBJ2-3; D is unresolved. The CDR3 spans 16 residues. V lost 4 bases and J lost 3, with 18 bases in between. Germline assignment: CDR1 SGHNT and CDR2 YYREEE (reference sequence). DNA for the CDR3: TGTGCCAGCAGCGAGTCTCGCGGATCAAGGACAGATACGCAGTATTTT. Amino acids: CASSESRGSRTDTQYF.